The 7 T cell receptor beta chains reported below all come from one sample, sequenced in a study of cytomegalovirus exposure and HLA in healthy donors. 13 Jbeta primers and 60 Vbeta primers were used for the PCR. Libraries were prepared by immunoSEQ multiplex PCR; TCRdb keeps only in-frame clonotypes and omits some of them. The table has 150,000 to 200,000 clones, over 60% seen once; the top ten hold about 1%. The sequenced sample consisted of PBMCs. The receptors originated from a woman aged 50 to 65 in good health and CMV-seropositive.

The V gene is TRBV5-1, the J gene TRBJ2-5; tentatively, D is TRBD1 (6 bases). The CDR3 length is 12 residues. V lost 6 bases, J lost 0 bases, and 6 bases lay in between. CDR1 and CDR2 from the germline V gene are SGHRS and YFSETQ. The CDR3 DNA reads TGCGCCAGCACAGGGGACCAAGAGACCCAGTACTTC. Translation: CASTGDQETQYF.

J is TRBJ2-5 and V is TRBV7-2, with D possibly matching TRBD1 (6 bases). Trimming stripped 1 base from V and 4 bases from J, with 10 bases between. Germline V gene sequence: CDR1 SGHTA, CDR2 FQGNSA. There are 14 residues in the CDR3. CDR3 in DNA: TGTGCCAGCAGCTTAGACAGGGTAACAGAGACCCAGTACTTC. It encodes CASSLDRVTETQYF.

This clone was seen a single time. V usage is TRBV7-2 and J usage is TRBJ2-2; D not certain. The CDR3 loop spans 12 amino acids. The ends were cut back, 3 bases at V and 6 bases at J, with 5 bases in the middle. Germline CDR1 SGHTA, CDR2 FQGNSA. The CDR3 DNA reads TGTGCCAGCAGCTTGTTCTCCGGGGAGCTGTTTTTT. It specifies CASSLFSGELFF.

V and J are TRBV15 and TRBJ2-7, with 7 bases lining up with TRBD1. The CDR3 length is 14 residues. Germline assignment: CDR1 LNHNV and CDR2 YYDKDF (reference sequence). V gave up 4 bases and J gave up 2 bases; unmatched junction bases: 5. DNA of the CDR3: TGTGCCACCAGCAAGTGGGACAGCCCCTACGAGCAGTACTTC. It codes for CATSKWDSPYEQYF.

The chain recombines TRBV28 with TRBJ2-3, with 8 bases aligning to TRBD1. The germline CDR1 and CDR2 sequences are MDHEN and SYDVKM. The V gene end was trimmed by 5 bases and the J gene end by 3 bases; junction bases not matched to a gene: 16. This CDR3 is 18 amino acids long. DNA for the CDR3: TGTGCCAGCAGTACATACGCAGGGGGCGCGCTAGCTACAGATACGCAGTATTTT. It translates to CASSTYAGGALATDTQYF.

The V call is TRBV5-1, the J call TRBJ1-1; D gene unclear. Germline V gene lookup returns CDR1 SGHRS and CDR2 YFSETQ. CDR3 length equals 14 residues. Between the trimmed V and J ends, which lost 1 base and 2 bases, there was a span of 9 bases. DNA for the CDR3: TGCGCCAGCAGCTTGTTCCCAGTAAACACTGAAGCTTTCTTT. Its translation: CASSLFPVNTEAFF.

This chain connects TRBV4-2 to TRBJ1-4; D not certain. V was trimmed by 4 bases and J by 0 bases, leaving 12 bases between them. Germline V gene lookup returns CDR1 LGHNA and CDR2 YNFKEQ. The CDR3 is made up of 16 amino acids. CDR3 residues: CASSLSVAATNEKLFF. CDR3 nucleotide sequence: TGTGCCAGCAGCCTCTCAGTAGCTGCAACTAATGAAAAACTGTTTTTT.